Given below is one T cell receptor (beta chain) in context. This specimen belongs to a study of control samples from healthy donors and cancer patients. The CDR3 runs 16 residues. With 1 base removed from V and 0 bases from J, the gap between germline ends came to 9 bases. Germline V lookup: CDR1 MGHRA, CDR2 YSYEKL. Produced via immunoSEQ multiplex PCR; TCRdb's table is partial and in-frame only. In the table there are about 130,000 clones, 90% of which are singletons. This sequence originates from a man in his forties or fifties in good health. The chain couples TRBV4-1 to TRBJ2-2; D call uncertain. Sequenced: blood. The CDR3 DNA reads TGCGCCAGCAGCCAAGTTCTCCGAGCGAACACCGGGGAGCTGTTTTTT. Protein: CASSQVLRANTGELFF.